Presented here are 2 T cell receptor beta chains from one specimen sequenced in a study of blood T cells in healthy people across ages. The second PCR ran about 6 to 11 cycles with a sample-barcoded 5' primer and J-beta primers. TCRdb fed the 5' RACE reads into MiXCR, producing one record per CDR3 protein. The sample holds 1 million or so distinct CDR3 sequences, roughly 45% seen once. Source material: blood. The origin of the receptors is a woman aged 60 to 75 in good health.

The chain recombines TRBV20-1 with TRBJ2-3; 7 bases match TRBD1. The CDR3 has 14 amino acids. J was trimmed by 4 bases and V by 7 bases; bases with no gene match: 11. The germline CDR1 and CDR2 sequences are DFQATT and SNEGSKA (reference sequence). The CDR3 sequence: CSVVGTDRADTQYF. CDR3 coding DNA: TGCAGTGTCGTCGGGACAGACAGAGCAGATACGCAGTATTTT.

The V and J genes are TRBV28 and TRBJ1-5, with no clear D. The CDR3 is made up of 14 amino acids. Germline-derived CDR1 and CDR2 are MDHEN and SYDVKM. With 4 bases removed from V and 1 base from J, the gap between germline ends came to 8 bases. The DNA of the CDR3 is TGTGCCAGCAGTTCTCAGTGGAGCAATCAGCCCCAGCATTTT. Its translation is CASSSQWSNQPQHF.